This TCR beta chain emerged from a study of blood T cell repertoires in COVID-19 (TCRdb year 2020). For context, the study as a whole: Collaborator samples came from the United States, Italy and Spain and covered acute and convalescent phases of COVID-19. A de-identified subject ID, COVID-19 status, age in years and sex were almost always included in the sample metadata. Subjects who had been exposed to COVID-19, were actively infected with it, or had recovered from it provided the deeply sampled blood TCRbeta repertoires that made up the dataset. The prospective study material was composed of cDNA or gDNA derived from T cells, B-cell-depleted T cells, or PBMCs. Where available, HLA class I and class II types were taken from metadata supplied by the sample provider and were not determined by assay-based typing. The samples were drawn from two sources: the first 160 participants of the ongoing ImmuneRACE study, and over 950 subjects contributed by 6 global collaborators. The repertoires were made available in a free public database intended to serve as a resource for research on the immune response to SARS-CoV-2. What the study reported, not specific to this receptor: The quantity of clinical and demographic metadata differed by source and by participant and was supplied without curation.

Each collaborating institution followed its own protocols to collect whole blood in K2EDTA tubes. For TCRbeta analysis, collaborator samples were shipped as frozen whole blood, as isolated PBMCs, or as DNA extracted from either sample type. TCRbeta CDR3 regions were amplified from genomic DNA using the immunoSEQ Assay, a bias-controlled multiplex PCR. Per the original workflow: Nucleated cell counts per sample were estimated from amplification of reference gene primers within the assay. To quantify the absolute abundance of each unique TCRbeta CDR3 rearrangement, sequence reads were collapsed and filtered. For each sample, productive Simpson clonality was calculated as the square root of Simpson's diversity index across productive rearrangements. TCRdb carries this immuneACCESS record with in-frame sequences only. Its versions omit some clonotypes, under half of them owing to an unresolved V gene in the studies checked, with the rest unexplained. The V and J calls and clone size come from that table; D and trimming were worked out from the DNA. Present in this sample are roughly 200,000 clones, roughly 80% of which were seen just once. The leading ten clones occupy about 8% of the sample.

The CDR3 holds 17 amino acids from the cysteine to the phenylalanine. CDR3 DNA only is kept here, 51 bases in frame from base 1. At the junction V is shortened by 4 bases and J by 6 bases; bases outside the gene matches: 16. The germline V gene specifies ENHRY as CDR1 and SYGVKD as CDR2. On this clone: Its antigen is currently not known. No base quality information exists; no much larger clone differs at one position.

This clonotype was obtained from a woman aged 80 or over with acute or convalescent COVID-19. The chain uses TRBV10-3 and TRBJ2-3; 7 of the junction bases match TRBD2. The sequencing sample was made of peripheral blood. Here is the DNA: TGTGCCATCAGTGGCAGAGCTAGCGGATCCCGGACGGATACGCAGTATTTT. It specifies CAISGRASGSRTDTQYF.